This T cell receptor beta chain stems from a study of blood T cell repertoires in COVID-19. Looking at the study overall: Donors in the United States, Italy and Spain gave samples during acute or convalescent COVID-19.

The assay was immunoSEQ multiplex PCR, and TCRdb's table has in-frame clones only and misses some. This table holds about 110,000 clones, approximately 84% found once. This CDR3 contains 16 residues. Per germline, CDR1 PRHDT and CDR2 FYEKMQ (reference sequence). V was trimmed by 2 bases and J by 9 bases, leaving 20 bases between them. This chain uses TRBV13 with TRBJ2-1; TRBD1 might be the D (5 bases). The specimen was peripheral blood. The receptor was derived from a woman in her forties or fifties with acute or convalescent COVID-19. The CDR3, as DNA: TGTGCCAGCAGCTTATCTGGGGCTAGGATCATGGGTGAGCAGTTCTTC. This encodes CASSLSGARIMGEQFF. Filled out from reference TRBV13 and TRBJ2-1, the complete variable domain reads AAGVIQSPRHLIKEKRETATLKCYPIPRHDTVYWYQQGPGQDPQFLISFYEKMQSDKGSIPDRFSAQQFSDYHSELNMSSLELGDSALYFCASSLSGARIMGEQFFGPGTRLTVL.